The clone carrying this T cell receptor (beta chain) came up a few times. Its target is not known. This record comes from a study of blood T cells in healthy people across ages. Primers used in a second PCR of about 7 to 12 cycles were a sample-barcoded 5' primer and a J-beta primer mix. TCRdb passed the 5' RACE reads through MiXCR, listing each CDR3 protein once. The repertoire holds about 1.6 million distinct CDR3 sequences, roughly 32% seen once, with approximately 10% in the top ten. Broader study findings: Compared with aged donors, long-lived donors showed fewer expanded clones, suggesting selection.

The germline V gene has CDR1 SGHTA and CDR2 FQGNSA. This CDR3 is built from 14 residues. V dropped 7 bases and J dropped 5 bases, with 12 bases sitting between them. The receptor's source is a woman aged 30 to 39 in good health. Sequenced material: blood. The chain joins TRBV7-2 to TRBJ1-6; the D is unclear. CDR3 coding DNA: TGTGCCAGCAACGCGGCGGGGAATAATTCACCCCTCCACTTT. Protein product: CASNAAGNNSPLHF. The full variable domain, in which reference TRBV7-2 and TRBJ1-6 provide the parts outside the CDR3, is GAGVSQSPSNKVTEKGKDVELRCDPISGHTALYWYRQSLGQGLEFLIYFQGNSAPDKSGLPSDRFSAERTGGSVSTLTIQRTQQEDSAVYLCASNAAGNNSPLHFGNGTRLTVT.